This T cell receptor (beta chain) was profiled in a study of early stage breast cancer tumors. This CDR3 is built from 12 residues. V dropped 5 bases and J dropped 3 bases, with 8 bases sitting between them. CDR1 and CDR2 from the germline V gene are PRHDT and FYEKMQ (reference sequence). Assay used: immunoSEQ multiplex PCR; TCRdb lists only in-frame clones, some missing. Of 9,000 to 9,500 clones listed, 66% are singletons. The chain has TRBV13 and TRBJ2-7; TRBD2 is a possible D gene (5 bases). The TCR sequence derives from a person between 50 and 60 years old with breast cancer. The sequencing input was breast tumor tissue. The CDR3 nucleotides read TGTGCCAGCAGCCGGACTTACTACGAGCAGTACTTC. Its translation: CASSRTYYEQYF.